One sample yielded the 2 T cell receptor beta chains listed below, sequenced in a study of OX40 agonist ivuxolimab in advanced cancers. Clones were sequenced by immunoSEQ multiplex PCR, and TCRdb holds only the in-frame ones, with some missing. The sample has 25,000 to 30,000 clones, more than 70% seen once. The input for sequencing was CD4+ or CD8+ T cells sorted from blood, taken in a trial of the OX40 agonist ivuxolimab. The receptors come from an adult with an advanced solid tumor such as melanoma, head and neck, liver or kidney cancer.

The J gene is TRBJ2-4, the V gene TRBV15; D assignment may be TRBD1 or TRBD2 (6 bases each). The CDR3 consists of 15 residues. Germline V gene lookup returns CDR1 LNHNV and CDR2 YYDKDF (reference sequence). Trimming removed 1 base at V and 2 bases at J, with 9 bases between. The CDR3 spells CATSRGGGTKNIQYF. The CDR3 region has the DNA TGTGCCACCAGCAGAGGAGGGGGGACCAAAAACATTCAGTACTTC.

In this sample, this clone turned up once. This chain joins TRBV6-5 and TRBJ2-7; D not resolved. Germline V gives CDR1 MNHEY, CDR2 SVGAGI. The CDR3 runs 15 residues. The V gene lost 0 bases and the J gene lost 2 bases, with 11 bases spanning the gap. CDR3 DNA sequence: TGTGCCAGCAGTTACTCGAGAACTGGGACCTACGAGCAGTACTTC. Translation: CASSYSRTGTYEQYF.